The 12 T cell receptor beta chains presented below share a single source sample, sequenced in a study of cytomegalovirus exposure and HLA in healthy donors. The PCR contained 60 Vbeta and 13 Jbeta primers. Libraries were prepared by immunoSEQ multiplex PCR; TCRdb keeps only in-frame clonotypes and omits some of them. The sample contains about 120,000 clones, around three quarters of which appear only once. Sequences were obtained from PBMCs. These receptors were collected from a woman between 45 and 60 years old in good health and CMV-seronegative.

This chain links TRBV5-4 with TRBJ1-2, with TRBD1 identical over 7 bases. Trimming removed 3 bases from V and 4 bases from J; junction bases left unmatched: 9. The CDR3 runs 15 residues. The germline gives CDR1 SGHNT, CDR2 YYREEE (reference sequence). DNA for the CDR3: TGTGCCAGCAGCTCAAACGTACAGGGGACCTATGGCTACACCTTC. Its protein is CASSSNVQGTYGYTF.

V gene TRBV10-3 combines with J gene TRBJ1-1, with D unclear. Germline assignment: CDR1 ENHRY and CDR2 SYGVKD. Trimming pared 7 bases from V and 6 bases from J, leaving 18 bases between. The CDR3 spans 14 residues. The DNA of the CDR3 is TGTGCCATCAAAGTCGGAGGACGCGCGGCTGAAGCTTTCTTT. It codes for CAIKVGGRAAEAFF.

V usage is TRBV12-5 and J usage is TRBJ2-2, with unresolved D. V was shortened by 3 bases and J by 5 bases, with 7 bases between the two germline ends. Germline CDR1 reads LGHNT; CDR2 reads FRNRAP. CDR3 size: 13 residues. The CDR3 spells CASGLRSTGELFF. For the CDR3, the DNA is TGTGCTAGTGGTTTAAGGAGTACCGGGGAGCTGTTTTTT.

This rearrangement joins TRBV5-1 to TRBJ2-6, with D possibly matching TRBD1 (5 bases). The CDR3 length is 18 residues. V gave up 0 bases and J gave up 0 bases, with 13 bases separating them. Per germline, CDR1 SGHRS and CDR2 YFSETQ. CDR3 loop: CASSLAEVRGSGANVLTF. The DNA for the CDR3 is TGCGCCAGCAGCTTGGCCGAAGTAAGGGGCTCTGGGGCCAACGTCCTGACTTTC.

The chain carries TRBV4-2 and TRBJ1-2; 9 bases are a match to TRBD1. CDR1 is LGHNA and CDR2 is YNFKEQ in the germline V gene. This CDR3 has 15 residues. J lost 6 bases, V lost 1 base, and 6 bases had no gene match. CDR3 in DNA: TGTGCCAGCAGCCAAGCCGGACAGGGGAAGGATGGCTACACCTTC. Protein sequence: CASSQAGQGKDGYTF.

This clone was counted only a few times. The genes are TRBV5-4 and TRBJ1-5; 8 bases are shared with TRBD1. CDR1 is SGHNT and CDR2 is YYREEE in the germline V gene (reference sequence). The CDR3 runs 13 residues. Unmatched junction bases numbered 7, after V lost 5 bases and J lost 9 bases. CDR3 residues: CASSDRGTGPQHF. The DNA of the CDR3 is TGTGCCAGCAGTGACAGGGGTACCGGGCCCCAGCATTTT.

This chain uses TRBV7-3 with TRBJ2-7, with 12 bases identical to TRBD2. CDR3 length: 16 amino acids. CDR1 is SGHTA and CDR2 is FQGTGA in the germline V gene. Losses at the gene ends were 4 bases for V and 4 bases for J; bases not matched to a gene: 8. CDR3 sequence: CASSSRTSGNLYEQYF. The CDR3 nucleotides read TGTGCCAGCAGCTCCCGGACTAGCGGGAACTTGTACGAGCAGTACTTC.

In this sample, this clone turned up a few times. The V gene is TRBV30, the J gene TRBJ2-1; D unresolved. CDR3 size: 13 residues. The germline V and J ends were trimmed by 0 bases and 7 bases, with 10 bases remaining between them. Per germline, CDR1 GTSNPN and CDR2 SVGIG (reference sequence). The CDR3 bases are TGTGCCTGGAGTGTCCGGTTCATTAATGAGCAGTTCTTC. It is translated as CAWSVRFINEQFF.

J is TRBJ2-1 and V is TRBV5-1, with D tentatively TRBD1 (6 bases). V lost 2 bases to trimming and J lost 0 bases, with 9 bases between them. In germline, CDR1 is SGHRS, CDR2 YFSETQ. The CDR3 is made up of 15 amino acids. DNA of the CDR3: TGCGCCAGCAGCTTCGACAGGAGCTCCTACAATGAGCAGTTCTTC. Residues: CASSFDRSSYNEQFF. Looking up the rest from reference TRBV5-1 and TRBJ2-1 gives the full variable domain: KAGVTQTPRYLIKTRGQQVTLSCSPISGHRSVSWYQQTPGQGLQFLFEYFSETQRNKGNFPGRFSGRQFSNSRSEMNVSTLELGDSALYLCASSFDRSSYNEQFFGPGTRLTVL.

This clone was recorded only once. The rearrangement links TRBV28 to TRBJ2-6, with D hard to call. Trimming removed 5 bases from V and 3 bases from J, with 5 bases in between. The CDR3 consists of 13 residues. Germline V gene sequence: CDR1 MDHEN, CDR2 SYDVKM. In DNA form, the CDR3 reads TGTGCCAGCAGTCTCCTTGGGGCCAACGTCCTGACTTTC. Residues: CASSLLGANVLTF. Variable domain in full (rest from reference TRBV28 and TRBJ2-6): DVKVTQSSRYLVKRTGEKVFLECVQDMDHENMFWYRQDPGLGLRLIYFSYDVKMKEKGDIPEGYSVSREKKERFSLILESASTNQTSMYLCASSLLGANVLTFGAGSRLTVL.

This rearrangement joins TRBV7-2 to TRBJ2-5, with TRBD1 identical over 12 bases. The V segment lost 2 bases and the J segment 11 bases; nucleotides outside the gene matches: 12. CDR1 SGHTA and CDR2 FQGNSA come from the germline V gene. The CDR3 runs 16 residues. In DNA form, the CDR3 reads TGTGCCAGCAGCTTAACCCGGGGACAGGGGGCTGGAGAGCAGTACTTC. It yields the protein CASSLTRGQGAGEQYF.

The chain employs TRBV11-2 and TRBJ1-4, with a tentative D call TRBD1 (5 bases). This CDR3 has 15 amino acids. Between the trimmed V and J ends, which lost 1 base and 0 bases, there was a span of 6 bases. Germline CDR1 reads SGHAT; CDR2 reads FQNNGV. The CDR3 nucleotides are TGTGCCAGCAGCTTAGGGGGGGCAACTAATGAAAAACTGTTTTTT. It encodes CASSLGGATNEKLFF.